This entry lists 13 T cell receptor beta chains sequenced from one sample in a study of cytomegalovirus exposure and HLA in healthy donors. Sequenced by immunoSEQ multiplex PCR; TCRdb stores in-frame clones only, minus some. Here the sample spans 220,000 or so clones, 75% to 90% being singletons. Sequencing was performed on PBMCs. All receptors derive from a woman aged 25 to 39 in good health and CMV-seropositive.

This chain's CDR3 is CASSSTGTGLMNTEAFF. The CDR3 coding sequence is TGTGCCAGCAGTTCCACAGGGACAGGGTTAATGAACACTGAAGCTTTCTTT. The rearrangement uses TRBV6-9 and TRBJ1-1, with TRBD1 matching 9 bases. V shed 4 bases, J shed 0 bases, and the junction held 9 bases outside the gene matches. Germline loops: CDR1 MNHGY, CDR2 SVAAGI. The length of the CDR3 is 17 residues.

This clone was observed a single time. The CDR3 loop reads CATRGAPRRETQYF. The CDR3 nucleotides are TGTGCCACCAGGGGGGCCCCTCGACGAGAGACCCAGTACTTC. This chain links TRBV2 with TRBJ2-5, with a weak D call TRBD1 (7 bases). Trimming cost V 10 bases and J 4 bases, with 19 bases left between them. The CDR3 extends over 14 amino acids. CDR1 SNHLY and CDR2 FYNNEI come from the germline V gene.

Only one count was recorded for this clone. CDR3: CASSLIRREVEQFF. For the CDR3, the DNA is TGTGCCAGCAGTTTAATCCGCAGGGAGGTTGAGCAGTTCTTC. The rearrangement joins TRBV27 to TRBJ2-1; the D gene is possibly TRBD2 (6 bases). V lost 2 bases to trimming and J lost 9 bases, with 14 bases between them. CDR1 is MNHEY, CDR2 SMNVEV, per germline (reference sequence). The CDR3 is 14 residues long.

This chain links TRBV5-6 with TRBJ2-5; D is uncertain. Trimming shortened V by 0 bases and J by 5 bases, and 5 bases separated the two germline ends. This CDR3 comprises 12 residues. CDR1 and CDR2 (germline): SGHDT, YYEEEE. The CDR3 nucleotides are TGTGCCAGCAGCTTGGCCTCCGAGACCCAGTACTTC. Amino acid sequence: CASSLASETQYF.

V gene TRBV6-4 combines with J gene TRBJ2-3, with 7 bases matching TRBD2. CDR1 is MRHNA, CDR2 SNTAGT, per germline. The CDR3 consists of 16 residues. Trimming at V came to 4 bases and at J to 2 bases, leaving 9 bases not matched to a gene. CDR3 nucleotide sequence: TGTGCCAGCAGTGTAAGCGGGGAAGGGCCCACAGATACGCAGTATTTT. Protein sequence: CASSVSGEGPTDTQYF.

The rearrangement links TRBV5-1 to TRBJ2-2; the match to TRBD1 covers 9 bases. Germline V gives CDR1 SGHRS, CDR2 YFSETQ. Germline trimming cut 4 bases from V and 7 bases from J; bases unmatched to any gene: 8. This CDR3 has 15 amino acids. The CDR3 region has the DNA TGCGCCAGCAGCCAGGGACAGGGACTGGACGGGGAGCTGTTTTTT. It yields the protein CASSQGQGLDGELFF.

This chain joins TRBV4-2 and TRBJ2-7; D might be TRBD1 (5 bases). This CDR3 comprises 14 residues. Trimming removed 0 bases from V and 7 bases from J, with 13 bases in between. The germline gives CDR1 LGHNA, CDR2 YNFKEQ. As DNA, the CDR3 is TGTGCCAGCAGCCAAGATCAGGGCGGTGGGGAGCAGTACTTC. The encoded protein is CASSQDQGGGEQYF.

The chain has TRBV19 and TRBJ2-1; D gene ambiguous. Germline CDR1 is LNHDA and CDR2 is SQIVND (reference sequence). The V end lost 7 bases, the J end lost 0 bases, and 10 bases lay between the germline ends. This CDR3 contains 14 residues. The CDR3 loop is CASTPAPSYNEQFF. In DNA form, the CDR3 reads TGTGCCAGTACCCCGGCCCCCTCCTACAATGAGCAGTTCTTC.

The chain recombines TRBV29-1 with TRBJ2-7; tentatively, D is TRBD2 (5 bases). The CDR3 runs to 12 residues. Germline CDR1 SQVTM, CDR2 ANQGSEA. V lost 6 bases, J lost 5 bases, and 14 bases lay in between. In DNA, the CDR3 is TGCAGCGTACTCTCGGGATCTCACGAGCAGTACTTC. Its protein product is CSVLSGSHEQYF.

Relative to its sample, this clone is medium-sized. The chain uses TRBV6-1 and TRBJ1-1, with 11 bases lining up with TRBD1. Germline CDR1 is MNHNS and CDR2 is SASEGT. The CDR3 is 16 residues long. Germline trimming cut 2 bases from V and 4 bases from J; bases unmatched to any gene: 6. For the CDR3, the DNA is TGTGCCAGCAGTGAAAGGGGCGGGACAGGGGGCACTGAAGCTTTCTTT. This translates into CASSERGGTGGTEAFF.

The genes are TRBV2 and TRBJ2-1; 7 nucleotides agree with TRBD1. Per germline, CDR1 SNHLY and CDR2 FYNNEI. The trim removed 4 bases at V and 6 bases at J, leaving 12 bases unmatched. This CDR3 comprises 16 residues. This CDR3 reads CASSGPGGQGSNEQFF. In DNA form, the CDR3 reads TGTGCCAGCAGTGGGCCAGGGGGTCAGGGCAGCAATGAGCAGTTCTTC.

This chain joins TRBV28 and TRBJ2-7, with a weak D call TRBD2 (7 bases). Trimming left V 2 bases short and J 2 bases short, with 10 bases between. The CDR3 contains 14 residues. Germline V CDR1 and CDR2: MDHEN, SYDVKM. CDR3 loop: CASSLAGATYEQYF. The DNA for the CDR3 is TGTGCCAGCAGTTTAGCGGGGGCCACCTACGAGCAGTACTTC. Based on the CDR3 plus reference TRBV28 and TRBJ2-7, the full variable domain is DVKVTQSSRYLVKRTGEKVFLECVQDMDHENMFWYRQDPGLGLRLIYFSYDVKMKEKGDIPEGYSVSREKKERFSLILESASTNQTSMYLCASSLAGATYEQYFGPGTRLTVT.

The chain is built from TRBV19 and TRBJ2-7; 11 bases map to TRBD2. The germline V gene has CDR1 LNHDA and CDR2 SQIVND (reference sequence). After removal of 4 bases from V and 2 bases from J, the junction contained 4 bases not matched to a gene. The CDR3 contains 15 residues. The DNA of the CDR3 is TGTGCCAGTAGTACTCTAGCGGGAGGTACCTACGAGCAGTACTTC. Its translation: CASSTLAGGTYEQYF.